This T cell receptor beta chain was profiled in a study of T cells after yellow fever vaccination. Only a few counts were recorded for this clonotype. TCRdb re-derived calls from the 5' RACE reads in MiXCR, one entry per CDR3 protein. Among about 300,000 distinct CDR3 sequences listed, about 6.9% were seen once. The CDR3 runs to 15 residues. Trimming stripped 1 base from V and 4 bases from J, with 13 bases between. In germline, CDR1 is MGHRA, CDR2 YSYEKL. The sample consisted of PBMCs, taken approximately 47 days after the first yellow fever vaccination. The chain employs TRBV4-1 and TRBJ1-1; D gene unclear. The TCR originated in a man younger than 30 who received the YFV17D yellow fever vaccine. The CDR3 protein is CASSQVRIYFTEAFF. CDR3 nucleotides: TGCGCCAGCAGCCAAGTCCGGATCTACTTCACTGAAGCTTTCTTT.